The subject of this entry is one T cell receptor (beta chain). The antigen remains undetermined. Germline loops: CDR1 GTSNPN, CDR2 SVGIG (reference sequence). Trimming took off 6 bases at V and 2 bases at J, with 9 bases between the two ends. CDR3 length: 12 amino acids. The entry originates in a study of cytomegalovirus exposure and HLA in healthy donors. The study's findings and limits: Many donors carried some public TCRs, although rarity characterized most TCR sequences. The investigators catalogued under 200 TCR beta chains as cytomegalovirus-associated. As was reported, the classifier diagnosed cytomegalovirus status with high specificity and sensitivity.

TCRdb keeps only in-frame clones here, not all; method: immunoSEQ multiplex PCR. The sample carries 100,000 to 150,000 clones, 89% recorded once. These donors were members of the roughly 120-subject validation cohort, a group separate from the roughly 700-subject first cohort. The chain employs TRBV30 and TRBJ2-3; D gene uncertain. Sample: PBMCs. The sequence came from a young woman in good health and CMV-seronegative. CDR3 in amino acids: CACVRATDTQYF. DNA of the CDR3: TGTGCCTGCGTGCGTGCCACAGATACGCAGTATTTT.